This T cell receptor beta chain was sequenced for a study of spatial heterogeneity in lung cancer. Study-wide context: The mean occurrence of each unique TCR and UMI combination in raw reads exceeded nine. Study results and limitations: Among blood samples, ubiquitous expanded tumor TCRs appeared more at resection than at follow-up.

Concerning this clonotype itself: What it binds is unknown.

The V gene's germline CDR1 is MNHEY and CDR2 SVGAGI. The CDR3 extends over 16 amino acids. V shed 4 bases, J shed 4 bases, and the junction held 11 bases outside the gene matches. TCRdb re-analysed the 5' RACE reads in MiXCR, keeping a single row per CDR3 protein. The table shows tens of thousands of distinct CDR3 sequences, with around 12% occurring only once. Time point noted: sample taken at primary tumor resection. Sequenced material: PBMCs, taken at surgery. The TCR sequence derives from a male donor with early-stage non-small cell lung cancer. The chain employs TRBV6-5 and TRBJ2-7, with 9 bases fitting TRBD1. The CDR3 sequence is CASSWGLGTGNYEQYF. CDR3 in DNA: TGTGCCAGCAGTTGGGGGTTGGGGACAGGGAATTACGAGCAGTACTTC.